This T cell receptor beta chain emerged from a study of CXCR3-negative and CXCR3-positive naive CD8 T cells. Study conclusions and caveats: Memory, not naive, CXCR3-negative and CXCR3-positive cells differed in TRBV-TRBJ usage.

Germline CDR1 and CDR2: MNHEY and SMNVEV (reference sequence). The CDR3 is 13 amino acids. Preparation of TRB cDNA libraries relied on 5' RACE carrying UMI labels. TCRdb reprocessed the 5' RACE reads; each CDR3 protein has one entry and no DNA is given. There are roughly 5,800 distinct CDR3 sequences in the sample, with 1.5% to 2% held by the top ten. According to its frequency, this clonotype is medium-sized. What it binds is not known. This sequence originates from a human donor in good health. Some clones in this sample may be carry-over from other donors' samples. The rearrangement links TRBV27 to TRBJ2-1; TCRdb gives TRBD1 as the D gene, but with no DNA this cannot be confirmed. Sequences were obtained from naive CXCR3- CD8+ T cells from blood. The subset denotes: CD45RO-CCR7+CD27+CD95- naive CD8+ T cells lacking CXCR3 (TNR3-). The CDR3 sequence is CASSLGGRDEQFF.